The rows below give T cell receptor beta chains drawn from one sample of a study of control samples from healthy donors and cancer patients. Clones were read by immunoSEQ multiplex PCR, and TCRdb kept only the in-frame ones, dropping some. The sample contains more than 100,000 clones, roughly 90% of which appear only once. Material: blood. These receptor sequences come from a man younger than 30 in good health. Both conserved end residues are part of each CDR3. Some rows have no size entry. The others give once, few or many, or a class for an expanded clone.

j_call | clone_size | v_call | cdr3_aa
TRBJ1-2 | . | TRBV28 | CASTPAPTGFLYGYTF
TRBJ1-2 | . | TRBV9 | CASSVGGFGYTF
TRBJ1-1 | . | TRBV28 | CASSLPGHLNTEAFF
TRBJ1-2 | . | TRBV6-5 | CASSKGQGNYGYTF
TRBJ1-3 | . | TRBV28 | CASREFVGSGNTIYF
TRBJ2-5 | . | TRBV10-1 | CASSESGTGLRETQYF
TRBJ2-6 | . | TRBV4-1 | CASSQEGANVLTF
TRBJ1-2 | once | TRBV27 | CASSSPGGGYTF
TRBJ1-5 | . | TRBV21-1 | CARQGVSNQPQHF
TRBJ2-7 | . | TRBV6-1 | CASSELVRAGEQYF
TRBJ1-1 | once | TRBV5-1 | CASSLGGLNTEAFF
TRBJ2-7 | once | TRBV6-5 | CASSYALAGDSYEQYF
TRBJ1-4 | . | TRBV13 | CASSLRQGNEKLFF
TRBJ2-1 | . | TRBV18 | CASSPDRVEQFF
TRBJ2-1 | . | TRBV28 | CATRTGGGNEQFF
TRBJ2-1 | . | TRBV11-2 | CASSLDDGRHNEQFF
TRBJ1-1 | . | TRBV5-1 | CASSLEKDTEAFF
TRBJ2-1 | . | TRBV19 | CASRTRTGYNEQFF
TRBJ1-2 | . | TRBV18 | CASSRGLPGGDNYGYTF
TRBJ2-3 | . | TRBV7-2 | CASSSYPAESRTDTQYF
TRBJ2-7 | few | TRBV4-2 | CASSQDRAFRRGSSYEQYF
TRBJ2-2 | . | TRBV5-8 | CASSASNRNTGELFF
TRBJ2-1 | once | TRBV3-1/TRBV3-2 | CASSQAAGQLFNEQFF
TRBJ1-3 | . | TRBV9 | CASSDMVSGNTIYF
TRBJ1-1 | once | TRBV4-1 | CASRLDSPYTEAFF
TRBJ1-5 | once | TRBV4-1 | CASSQDSSNQPQHF
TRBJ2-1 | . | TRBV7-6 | CASSLVGLAASNSYNEQFF
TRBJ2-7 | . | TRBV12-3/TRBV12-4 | CASSSGQSYEQYF
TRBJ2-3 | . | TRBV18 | CASSPPADGADTQYF
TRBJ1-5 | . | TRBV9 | CASSVAGAGQPQHF
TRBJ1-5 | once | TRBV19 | CASRGGEAGNQPQHF
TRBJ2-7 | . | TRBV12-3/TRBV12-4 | CASSLDRAGQYF
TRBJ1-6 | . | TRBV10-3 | CAISESEDITLDSPLHF
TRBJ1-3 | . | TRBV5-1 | CASSLVGGSYGNTIYF
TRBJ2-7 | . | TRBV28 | CASSFNGGQYF
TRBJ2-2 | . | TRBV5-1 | CASSMSHSGTGELFF
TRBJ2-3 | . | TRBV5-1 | CASSRTPGDTQYF
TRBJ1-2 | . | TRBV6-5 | CASKTGPSYGYTF
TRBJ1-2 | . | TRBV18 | CASSPPQGRGNYGYTF
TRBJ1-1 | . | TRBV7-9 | CASSGQLWNTEAFF
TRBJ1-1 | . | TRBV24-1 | CATSDSGRPEAFF
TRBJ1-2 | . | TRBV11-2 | CASSPTVVDYGYTF
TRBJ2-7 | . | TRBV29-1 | CSVRTGRYEQYF
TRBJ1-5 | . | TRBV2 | CASTRGPGQPQHF
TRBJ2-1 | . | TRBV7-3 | CASSLLGADEQFF
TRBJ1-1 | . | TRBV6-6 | CASSYFSQSQSTEAFF
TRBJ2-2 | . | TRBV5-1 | CASSGQNTGELFF
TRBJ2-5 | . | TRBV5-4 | CASSPAATGTYQETQYF
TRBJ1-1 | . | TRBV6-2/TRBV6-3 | CASSWGDRVRTEAFF
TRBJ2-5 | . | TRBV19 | CASSIGLAGGNQYF
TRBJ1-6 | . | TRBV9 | CASSPPQGPGSPLHF
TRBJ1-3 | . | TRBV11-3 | CASSPTGTAGNTIYF
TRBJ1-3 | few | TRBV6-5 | CASSYDGSSSGNTIYF
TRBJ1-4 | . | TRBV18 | CASSPPGQGWEKLFF
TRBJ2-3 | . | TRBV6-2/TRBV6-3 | CASSPSARGGTDTQYF
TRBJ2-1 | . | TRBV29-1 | CSVGQGGDEQFF
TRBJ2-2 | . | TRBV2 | CASNSGTNTGELFF